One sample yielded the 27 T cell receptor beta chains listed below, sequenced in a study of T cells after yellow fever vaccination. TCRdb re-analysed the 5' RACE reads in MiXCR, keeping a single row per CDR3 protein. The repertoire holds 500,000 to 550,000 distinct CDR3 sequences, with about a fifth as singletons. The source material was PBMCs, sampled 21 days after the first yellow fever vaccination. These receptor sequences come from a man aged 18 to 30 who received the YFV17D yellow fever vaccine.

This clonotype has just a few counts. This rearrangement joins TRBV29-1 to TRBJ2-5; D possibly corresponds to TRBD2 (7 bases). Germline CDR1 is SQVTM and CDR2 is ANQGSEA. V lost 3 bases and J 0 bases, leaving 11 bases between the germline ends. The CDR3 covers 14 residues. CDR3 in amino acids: CSVDGGANQETQYF. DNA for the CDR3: TGCAGCGTTGATGGGGGGGCAAACCAAGAGACCCAGTACTTC.

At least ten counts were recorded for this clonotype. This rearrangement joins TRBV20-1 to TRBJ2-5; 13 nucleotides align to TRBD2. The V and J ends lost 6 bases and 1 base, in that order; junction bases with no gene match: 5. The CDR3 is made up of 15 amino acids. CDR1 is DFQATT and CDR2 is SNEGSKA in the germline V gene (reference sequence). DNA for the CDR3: TGCAGTGCGGACGGGACTAGCGGGGCCCAAGAGACCCAGTACTTC. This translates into CSADGTSGAQETQYF.

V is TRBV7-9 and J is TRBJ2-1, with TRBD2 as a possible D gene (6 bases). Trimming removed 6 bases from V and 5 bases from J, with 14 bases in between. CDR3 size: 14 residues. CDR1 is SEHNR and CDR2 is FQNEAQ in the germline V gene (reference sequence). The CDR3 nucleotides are TGTGCCAGCAGTACCGGGACTTTTAACAATGAGCAGTTCTTC. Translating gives CASSTGTFNNEQFF.

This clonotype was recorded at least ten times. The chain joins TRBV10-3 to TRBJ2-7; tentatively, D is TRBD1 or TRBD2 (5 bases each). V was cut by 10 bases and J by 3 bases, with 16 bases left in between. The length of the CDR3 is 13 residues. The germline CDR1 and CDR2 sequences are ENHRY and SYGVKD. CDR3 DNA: TGTGCCACCCGTGACAGCGGCGTCTACGAGCAGTACGTC. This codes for CATRDSGVYEQYV.

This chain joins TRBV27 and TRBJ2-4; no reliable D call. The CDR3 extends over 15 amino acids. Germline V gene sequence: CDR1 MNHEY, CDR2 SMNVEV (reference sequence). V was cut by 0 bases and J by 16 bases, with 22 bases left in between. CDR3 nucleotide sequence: TGTGCCAGCAGTTTATCGAAATGGTTCAACGTGGTCCAATACTTC. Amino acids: CASSLSKWFNVVQYF.

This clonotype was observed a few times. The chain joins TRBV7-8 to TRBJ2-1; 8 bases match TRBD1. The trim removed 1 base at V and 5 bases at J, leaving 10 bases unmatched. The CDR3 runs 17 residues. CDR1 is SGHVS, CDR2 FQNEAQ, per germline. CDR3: CASSLVPRTGLDNEQFF. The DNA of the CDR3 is TGTGCCAGCAGCTTAGTCCCCCGGACAGGGCTTGACAATGAGCAGTTCTTC.

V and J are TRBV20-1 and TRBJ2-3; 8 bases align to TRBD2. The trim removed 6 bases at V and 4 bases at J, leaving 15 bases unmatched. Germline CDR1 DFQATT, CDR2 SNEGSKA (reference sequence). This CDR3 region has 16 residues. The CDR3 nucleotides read TGCAGTGCCCCAAATTTACGCAGCGGGGGTTCAGATACGCAGTATTTT. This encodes CSAPNLRSGGSDTQYF.

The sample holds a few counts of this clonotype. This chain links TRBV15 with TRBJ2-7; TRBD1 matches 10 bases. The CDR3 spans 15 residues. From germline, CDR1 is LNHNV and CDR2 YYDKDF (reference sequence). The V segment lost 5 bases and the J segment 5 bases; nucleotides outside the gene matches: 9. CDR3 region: CATSYRDRGRDEQYF. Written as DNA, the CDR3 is TGTGCCACCAGCTACCGGGACAGGGGTCGCGACGAGCAGTACTTC.

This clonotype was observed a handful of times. Here the CDR3 reads CSVIDGGEKLFF. The CDR3 nucleotides are TGCAGCGTGATAGATGGGGGGGAAAAACTGTTTTTT. The chain links TRBV29-1 to TRBJ1-4; a possible D gene is TRBD1 (5 bases). The CDR3 loop spans 12 amino acids. Germline values: CDR1 SQVTM, CDR2 ANQGSEA. Trimming removed 6 bases from V and 8 bases from J, with 13 bases in between.

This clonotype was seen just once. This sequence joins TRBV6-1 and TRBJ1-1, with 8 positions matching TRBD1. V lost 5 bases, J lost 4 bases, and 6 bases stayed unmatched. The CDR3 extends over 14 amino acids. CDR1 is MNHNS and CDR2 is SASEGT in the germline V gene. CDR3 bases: TGTGCCAGCAGTCCCAGGGGGCCGGGCACTGAAGCTTTCTTT. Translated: CASSPRGPGTEAFF.

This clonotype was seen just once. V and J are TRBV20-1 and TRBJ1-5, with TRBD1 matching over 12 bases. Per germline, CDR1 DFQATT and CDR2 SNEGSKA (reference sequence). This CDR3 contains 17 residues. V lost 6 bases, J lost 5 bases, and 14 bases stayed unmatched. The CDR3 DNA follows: TGCAGTGCAGTCTGGGGGACAGGGGGCAAAAGGGATCAGCCCCAGCATTTT. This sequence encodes CSAVWGTGGKRDQPQHF.

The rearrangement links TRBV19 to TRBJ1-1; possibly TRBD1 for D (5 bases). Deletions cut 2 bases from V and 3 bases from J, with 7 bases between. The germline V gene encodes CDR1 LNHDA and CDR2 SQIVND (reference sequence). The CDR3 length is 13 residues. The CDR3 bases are TGTGCCAGTAGTATACGGGGGGACACTGAAGCTTTCTTT. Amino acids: CASSIRGDTEAFF.

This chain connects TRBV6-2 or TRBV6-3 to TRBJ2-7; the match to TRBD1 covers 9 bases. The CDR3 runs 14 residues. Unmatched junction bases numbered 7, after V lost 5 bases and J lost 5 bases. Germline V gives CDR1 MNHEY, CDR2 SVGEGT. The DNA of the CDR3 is TGTGCCAGCAGTCTTCCGGGACAGGGTAACGAGCAGTACGTC. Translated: CASSLPGQGNEQYV.

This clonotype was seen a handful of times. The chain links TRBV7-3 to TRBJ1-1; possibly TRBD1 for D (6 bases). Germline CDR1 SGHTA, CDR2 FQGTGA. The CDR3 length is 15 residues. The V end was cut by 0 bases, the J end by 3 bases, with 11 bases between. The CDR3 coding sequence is TGTGCCAGCAGCTTAACATCGGGACACCACACTGAAGCTTTCTTT. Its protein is CASSLTSGHHTEAFF.

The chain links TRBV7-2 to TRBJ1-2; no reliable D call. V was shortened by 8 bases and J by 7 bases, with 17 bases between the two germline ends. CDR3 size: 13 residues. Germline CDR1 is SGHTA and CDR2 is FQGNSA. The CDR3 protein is CASLDSVRVGYTF. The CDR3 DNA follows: TGTGCCAGCTTAGACTCCGTAAGGGTTGGCTACACCTTC.

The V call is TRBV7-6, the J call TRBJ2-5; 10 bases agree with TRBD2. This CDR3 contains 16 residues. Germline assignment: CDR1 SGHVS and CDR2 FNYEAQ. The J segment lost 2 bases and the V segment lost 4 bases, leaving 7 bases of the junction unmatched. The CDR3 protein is CASSSGLADPQETQYF. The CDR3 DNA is TGTGCCAGCAGCTCCGGACTAGCGGACCCTCAAGAGACCCAGTACTTC. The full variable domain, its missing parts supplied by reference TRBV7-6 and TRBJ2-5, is GAGVSQSPRYKVTKRGQDVALRCDPISGHVSLYWYRQALGQGPEFLTYFNYEAQQDKSGLPNDRFSAERPEGSISTLTIQRTEQRDSAMYRCASSSGLADPQETQYFGPGTRLLVL.

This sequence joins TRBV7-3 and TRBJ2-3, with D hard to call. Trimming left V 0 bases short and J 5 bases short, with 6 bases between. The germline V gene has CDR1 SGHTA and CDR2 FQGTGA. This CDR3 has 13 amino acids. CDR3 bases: TGTGCCAGCAGCTTAACAAAGAGAGATACGCAGTATTTT. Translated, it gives CASSLTKRDTQYF.

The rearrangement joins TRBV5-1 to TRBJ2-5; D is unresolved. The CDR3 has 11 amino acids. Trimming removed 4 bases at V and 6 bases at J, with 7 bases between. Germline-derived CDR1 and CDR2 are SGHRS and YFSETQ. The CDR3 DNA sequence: TGCGCCAGCAGCGATTACCAGACCCAGTACTTC. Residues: CASSDYQTQYF.

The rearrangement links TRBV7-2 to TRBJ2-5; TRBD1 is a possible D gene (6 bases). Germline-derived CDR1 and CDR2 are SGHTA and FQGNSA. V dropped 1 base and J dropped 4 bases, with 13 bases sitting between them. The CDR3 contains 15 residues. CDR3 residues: CASSLGGRGGETQYF. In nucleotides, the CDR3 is TGTGCCAGCAGCTTAGGGGGGCGCGGTGGAGAGACCCAGTACTTC.

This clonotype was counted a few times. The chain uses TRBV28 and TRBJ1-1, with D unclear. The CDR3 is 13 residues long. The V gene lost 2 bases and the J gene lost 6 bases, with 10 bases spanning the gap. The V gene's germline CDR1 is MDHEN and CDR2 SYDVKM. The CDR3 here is CASSLNPGAEAFF. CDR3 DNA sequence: TGTGCCAGCAGTTTAAACCCTGGCGCTGAAGCTTTCTTT.

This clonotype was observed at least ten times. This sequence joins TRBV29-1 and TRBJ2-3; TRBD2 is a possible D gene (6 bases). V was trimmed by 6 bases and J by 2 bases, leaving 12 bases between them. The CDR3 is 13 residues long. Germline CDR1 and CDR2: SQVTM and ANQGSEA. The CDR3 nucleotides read TGCAGCGTGGGCGCGGGGCCCACAGATACGCAGTATTTT. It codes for CSVGAGPTDTQYF.

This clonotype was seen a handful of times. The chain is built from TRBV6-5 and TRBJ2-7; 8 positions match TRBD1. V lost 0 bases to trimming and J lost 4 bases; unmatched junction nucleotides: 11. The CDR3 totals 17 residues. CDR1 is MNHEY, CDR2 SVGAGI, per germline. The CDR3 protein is CASSYSVGTTGGYEQYF. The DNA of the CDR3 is TGTGCCAGCAGTTACTCAGTGGGGACAACAGGGGGTTACGAGCAGTACTTC.

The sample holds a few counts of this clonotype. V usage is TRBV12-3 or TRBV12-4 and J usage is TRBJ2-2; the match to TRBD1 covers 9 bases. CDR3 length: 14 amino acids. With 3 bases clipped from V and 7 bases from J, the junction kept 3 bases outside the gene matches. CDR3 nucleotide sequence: TGTGCCAGCAGTTTTGGACAGGGGCACGGGGAGCTGTTTTTT. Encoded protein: CASSFGQGHGELFF.

CDR3 loop: CASRGRGIYAYNEQFF. CDR3 sequence (DNA): TGTGCCAGCAGGGGAAGGGGGATATACGCCTACAATGAGCAGTTCTTC. This rearrangement joins TRBV3-1 to TRBJ2-1; a weak D match, TRBD1 (6 bases). The CDR3 loop spans 16 amino acids. The germline V gene has CDR1 LGHDT and CDR2 YNNKEL (reference sequence). V was cut by 6 bases and J by 2 bases, with 17 bases left in between.

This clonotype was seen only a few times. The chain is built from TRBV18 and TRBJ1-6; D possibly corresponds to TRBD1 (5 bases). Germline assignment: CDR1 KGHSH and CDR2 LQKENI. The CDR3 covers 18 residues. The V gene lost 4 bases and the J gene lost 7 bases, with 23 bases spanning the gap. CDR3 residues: CASSRGPSGPGENSPLHF. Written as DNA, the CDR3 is TGTGCCAGCTCACGCGGACCTTCAGGTCCGGGGGAAAATTCACCCCTCCACTTT.

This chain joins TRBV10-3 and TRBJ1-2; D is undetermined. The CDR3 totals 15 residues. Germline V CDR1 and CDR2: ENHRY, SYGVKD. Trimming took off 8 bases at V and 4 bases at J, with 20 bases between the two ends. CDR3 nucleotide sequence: TGTGCCATCCACCACTCGAATCGAGACGGCTATGGCTACACCTTC. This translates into CAIHHSNRDGYGYTF.

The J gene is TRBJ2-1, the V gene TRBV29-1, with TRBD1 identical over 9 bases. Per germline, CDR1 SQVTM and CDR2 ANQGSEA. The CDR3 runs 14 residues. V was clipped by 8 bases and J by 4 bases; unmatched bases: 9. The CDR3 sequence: CSLKSGTGYNEQFF. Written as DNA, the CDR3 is TGCAGCTTAAAATCCGGGACAGGGTACAATGAGCAGTTCTTC.